This T cell receptor (beta chain) was observed in a study of T cell changes during pregnancy in multiple sclerosis. The data were produced by immunoSEQ multiplex PCR, yet TCRdb's version contains in-frame clones alone and is incomplete. The sample has about 120,000 clones; approximately 93% are singletons. The input for sequencing was peripheral blood, taken before pregnancy. The receptor comes from a female donor with multiple sclerosis, enrolled in a pregnancy study.

The CDR3 protein is CASSLQGLGNTEAFF. The CDR3 DNA is TGTGCCAGCAGCTTACAGGGGTTGGGGAACACTGAAGCTTTCTTT. This chain joins TRBV5-4 and TRBJ1-1; 7 bases map to TRBD1. The V gene's germline CDR1 is SGHNT and CDR2 YYREEE (reference sequence). This CDR3 comprises 15 residues. The trim removed 2 bases at V and 1 base at J, leaving 5 bases unmatched.